This T cell receptor beta chain was observed in a study of post-analysis software for immune sequencing data. Study-wide points: Strong co-clustering by F measure was seen for same-batch samples. Roughly five TRBV segments, including TRBV5-6, TRBV5-1 and TRBV20-1, were more frequent in patients than controls.

Prepared TCR beta cDNA libraries contained unique molecular identifiers. TCRdb re-analysed the PCR reads in MiXCR, keeping a single row per CDR3 protein. The data show about 460,000 distinct CDR3 sequences, roughly 45% seen once. To note about this clonotype: Its antigen remains unidentified. Because it lacks the conserved phenylalanine or tryptophan at the end, this CDR3 is likely a read error.

The V and J ends lost 4 bases and 5 bases respectively, with 8 bases between them. Germline CDR1 ENHRY, CDR2 SYGVKD. CDR3 length: 12 residues. This clonotype originated in a girl under 18 with multiple sclerosis. The chain joins TRBV10-3 to TRBJ2-5; D is uncertain. The sample comprised blood. CDR3 DNA sequence: TGTGCCATCAGTGGGGGAAGGGAGACCCAGTACGTC. It is translated as CAISGGRETQYV.